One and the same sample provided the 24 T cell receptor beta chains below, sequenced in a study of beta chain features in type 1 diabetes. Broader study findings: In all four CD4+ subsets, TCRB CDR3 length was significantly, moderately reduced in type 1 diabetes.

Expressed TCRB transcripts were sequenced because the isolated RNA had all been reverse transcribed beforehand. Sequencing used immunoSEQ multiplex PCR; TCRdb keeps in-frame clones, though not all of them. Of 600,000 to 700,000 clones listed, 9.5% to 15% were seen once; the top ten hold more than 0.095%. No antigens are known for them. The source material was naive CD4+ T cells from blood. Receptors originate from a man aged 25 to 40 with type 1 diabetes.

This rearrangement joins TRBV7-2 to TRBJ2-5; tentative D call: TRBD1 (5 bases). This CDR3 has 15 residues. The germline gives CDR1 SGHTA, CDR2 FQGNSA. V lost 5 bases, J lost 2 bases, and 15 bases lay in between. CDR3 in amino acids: CASSRNMGQQETQYF. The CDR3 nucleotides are TGTGCCAGCAGCCGTAACATGGGGCAACAAGAGACCCAGTACTTC.

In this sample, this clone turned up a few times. The CDR3: CASSDQGAPGELFF. As DNA, the CDR3 is TGTGCCAGCAGTGACCAGGGGGCCCCTGGGGAGCTGTTTTTT. V and J are TRBV2 and TRBJ2-2, with 8 bases identical to TRBD1. The CDR3 consists of 14 residues. The J segment lost 8 bases and the V segment lost 3 bases, leaving 5 bases of the junction unmatched. The germline V gene encodes CDR1 SNHLY and CDR2 FYNNEI.

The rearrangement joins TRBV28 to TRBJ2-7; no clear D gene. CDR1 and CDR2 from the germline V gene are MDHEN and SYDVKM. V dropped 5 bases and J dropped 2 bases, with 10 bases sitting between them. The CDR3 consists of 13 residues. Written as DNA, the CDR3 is TGTGCCAGCAGTCTAGTACGAACCTACGAGCAGTACTTC. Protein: CASSLVRTYEQYF.

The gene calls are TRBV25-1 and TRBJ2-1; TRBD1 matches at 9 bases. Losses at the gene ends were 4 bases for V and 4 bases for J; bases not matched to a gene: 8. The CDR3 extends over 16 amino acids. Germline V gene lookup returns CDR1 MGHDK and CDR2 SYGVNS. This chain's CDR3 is CASSGIGQGIYNEQFF. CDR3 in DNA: TGTGCCAGCAGTGGTATTGGACAGGGGATTTACAATGAGCAGTTCTTC.

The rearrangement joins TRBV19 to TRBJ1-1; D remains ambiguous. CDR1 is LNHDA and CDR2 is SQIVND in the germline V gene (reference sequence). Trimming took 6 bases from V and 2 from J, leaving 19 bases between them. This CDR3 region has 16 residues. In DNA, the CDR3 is TGTGCCAGTAGCGCCCAGTGGGCTTCGATTAACACTGAAGCTTTCTTT. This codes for CASSAQWASINTEAFF.

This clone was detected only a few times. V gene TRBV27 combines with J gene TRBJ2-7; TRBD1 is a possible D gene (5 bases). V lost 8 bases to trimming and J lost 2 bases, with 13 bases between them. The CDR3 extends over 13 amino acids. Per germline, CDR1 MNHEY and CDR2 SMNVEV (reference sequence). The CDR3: CASRGAGTYEQYF. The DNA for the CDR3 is TGTGCCAGCCGTGGGGCAGGGACCTACGAGCAGTACTTC.

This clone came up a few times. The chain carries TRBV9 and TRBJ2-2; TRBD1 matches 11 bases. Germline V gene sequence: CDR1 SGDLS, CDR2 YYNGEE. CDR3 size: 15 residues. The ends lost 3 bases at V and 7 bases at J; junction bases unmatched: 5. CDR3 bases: TGTGCCAGCAGCGATCGGACAGGGGGCCACGGGGAGCTGTTTTTT. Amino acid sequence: CASSDRTGGHGELFF.

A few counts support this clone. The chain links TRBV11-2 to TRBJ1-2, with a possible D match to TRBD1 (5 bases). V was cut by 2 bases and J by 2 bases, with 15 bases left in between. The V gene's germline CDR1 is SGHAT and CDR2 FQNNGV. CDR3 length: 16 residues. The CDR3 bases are TGTGCCAGCAGCTTAAACCCCCGGGGACGGAACTATGGCTACACCTTC. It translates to CASSLNPRGRNYGYTF.

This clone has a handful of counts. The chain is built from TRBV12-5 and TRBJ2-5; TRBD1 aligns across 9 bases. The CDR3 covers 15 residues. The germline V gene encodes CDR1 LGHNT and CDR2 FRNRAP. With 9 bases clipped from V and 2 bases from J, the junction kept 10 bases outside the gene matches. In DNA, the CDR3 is TGTGCTAGCAGATCGGGACAGGGAAATCAAGAGACCCAGTACTTC. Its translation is CASRSGQGNQETQYF.

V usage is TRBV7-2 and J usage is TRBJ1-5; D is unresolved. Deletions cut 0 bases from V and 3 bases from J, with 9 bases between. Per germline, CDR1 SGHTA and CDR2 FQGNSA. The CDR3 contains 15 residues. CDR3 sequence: CASSLAVTDNQPQHF. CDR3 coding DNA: TGTGCCAGCAGCTTAGCCGTCACAGACAATCAGCCCCAGCATTTT.

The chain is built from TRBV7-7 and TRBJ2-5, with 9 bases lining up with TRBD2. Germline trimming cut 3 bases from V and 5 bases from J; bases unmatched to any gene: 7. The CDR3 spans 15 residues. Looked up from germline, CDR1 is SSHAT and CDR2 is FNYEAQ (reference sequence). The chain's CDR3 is CASSFGGGARETQYF. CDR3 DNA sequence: TGTGCCAGCAGCTTTGGCGGGGGGGCACGTGAGACCCAGTACTTC.

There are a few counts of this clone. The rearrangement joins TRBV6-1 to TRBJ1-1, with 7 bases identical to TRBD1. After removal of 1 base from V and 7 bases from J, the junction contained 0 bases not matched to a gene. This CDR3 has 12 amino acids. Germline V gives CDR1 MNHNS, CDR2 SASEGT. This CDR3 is CASSEGQGEAFF. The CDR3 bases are TGTGCCAGCAGTGAAGGACAGGGTGAAGCTTTCTTT.

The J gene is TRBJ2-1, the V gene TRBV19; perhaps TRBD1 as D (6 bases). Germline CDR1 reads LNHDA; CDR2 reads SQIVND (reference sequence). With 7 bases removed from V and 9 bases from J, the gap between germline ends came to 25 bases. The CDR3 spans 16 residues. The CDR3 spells CASNDLGQGKGGEQFF. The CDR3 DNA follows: TGTGCCAGTAACGACTTAGGGCAGGGTAAAGGGGGTGAGCAGTTCTTC.

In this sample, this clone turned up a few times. This CDR3 reads CASSNGGTGQETQYF. The DNA for the CDR3 is TGTGCCAGCAGTAATGGGGGGACAGGCCAAGAGACCCAGTACTTC. The chain carries TRBV7-9 and TRBJ2-5; 8 bases fit TRBD1. V dropped 6 bases and J dropped 1; count of bases not matched to a gene: 7. The CDR3 is 15 residues long. In germline, CDR1 is SEHNR, CDR2 FQNEAQ (reference sequence).

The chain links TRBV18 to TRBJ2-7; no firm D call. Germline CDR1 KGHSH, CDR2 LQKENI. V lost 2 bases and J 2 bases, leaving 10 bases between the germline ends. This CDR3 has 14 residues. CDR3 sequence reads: CASSPSEGTYEQYF. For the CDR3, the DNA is TGTGCCAGCTCACCATCGGAAGGGACCTACGAGCAGTACTTC. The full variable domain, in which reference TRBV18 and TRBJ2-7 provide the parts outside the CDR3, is NAGVMQNPRHLVRRRGQEARLRCSPMKGHSHVYWYRQLPEEGLKFMVYLQKENIIDESGMPKERFSAEFPKEGPSILRIQQVVRGDSAAYFCASSPSEGTYEQYFGPGTRLTVT.

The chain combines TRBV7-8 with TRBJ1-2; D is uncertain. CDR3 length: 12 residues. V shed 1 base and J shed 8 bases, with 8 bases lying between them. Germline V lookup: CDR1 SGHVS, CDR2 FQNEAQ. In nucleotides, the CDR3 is TGTGCCAGCAGCTTAGAAGAAGGGGGCTACACCTTC. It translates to CASSLEEGGYTF.

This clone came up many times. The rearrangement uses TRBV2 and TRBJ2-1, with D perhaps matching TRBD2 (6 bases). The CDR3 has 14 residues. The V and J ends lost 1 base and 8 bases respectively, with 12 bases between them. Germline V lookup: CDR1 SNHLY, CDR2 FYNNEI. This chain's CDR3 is CASSEDRRDYEQFF. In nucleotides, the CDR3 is TGTGCCAGCAGTGAAGATCGCAGGGACTATGAGCAGTTCTTC.

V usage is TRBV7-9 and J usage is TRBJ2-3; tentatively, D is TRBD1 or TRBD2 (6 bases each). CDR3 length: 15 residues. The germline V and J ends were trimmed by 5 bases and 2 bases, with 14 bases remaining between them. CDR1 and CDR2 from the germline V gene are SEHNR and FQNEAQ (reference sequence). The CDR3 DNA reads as TGTGCCAGCAGCCCCCAAGGGGGGAACACAGATACGCAGTATTTT. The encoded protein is CASSPQGGNTDTQYF. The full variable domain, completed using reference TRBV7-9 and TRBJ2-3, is DTGVSQNPRHKITKRGQNVTFRCDPISEHNRLYWYRQTLGQGPEFLTYFQNEAQLEKSRLLSDRFSAERPKGSFSTLEIQRTEQGDSAMYLCASSPQGGNTDTQYFGPGTRLTVL.

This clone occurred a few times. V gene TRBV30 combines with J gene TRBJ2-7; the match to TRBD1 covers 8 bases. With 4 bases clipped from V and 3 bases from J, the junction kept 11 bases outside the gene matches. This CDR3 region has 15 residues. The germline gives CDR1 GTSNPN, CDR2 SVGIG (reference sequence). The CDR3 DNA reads TGTGCCTGGACCTCTAACCAGGGGGCAGACTACGAGCAGTACTTC. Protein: CAWTSNQGADYEQYF.

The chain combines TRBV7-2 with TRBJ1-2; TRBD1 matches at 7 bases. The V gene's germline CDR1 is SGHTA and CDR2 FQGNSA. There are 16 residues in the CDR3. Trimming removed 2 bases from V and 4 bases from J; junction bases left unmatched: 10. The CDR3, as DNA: TGTGCCAGCAGCTTACCCTCAACAGGGGCCCTCTATGGCTACACCTTC. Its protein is CASSLPSTGALYGYTF.

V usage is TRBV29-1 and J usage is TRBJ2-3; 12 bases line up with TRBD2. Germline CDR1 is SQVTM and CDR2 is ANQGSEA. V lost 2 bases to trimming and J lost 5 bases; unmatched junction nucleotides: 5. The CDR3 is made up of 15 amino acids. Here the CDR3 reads CSVEKLAGGGDTQYF. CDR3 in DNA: TGCAGCGTTGAAAAACTAGCGGGGGGCGGAGATACGCAGTATTTT.

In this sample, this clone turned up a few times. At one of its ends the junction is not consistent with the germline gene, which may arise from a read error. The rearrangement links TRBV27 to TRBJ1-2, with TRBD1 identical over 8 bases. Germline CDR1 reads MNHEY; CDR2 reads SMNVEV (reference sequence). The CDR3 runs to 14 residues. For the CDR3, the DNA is TGTGCCAGCAGTTCACACAGGGGGTACTACGGCTACACCTTC. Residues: CASSSHRGYYGYTF.

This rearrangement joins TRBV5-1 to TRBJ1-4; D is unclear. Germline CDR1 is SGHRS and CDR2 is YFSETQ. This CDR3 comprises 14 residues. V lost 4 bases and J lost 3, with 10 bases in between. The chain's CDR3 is CASSRVRANEKLFF. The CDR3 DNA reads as TGCGCCAGCAGCCGCGTAAGAGCTAATGAAAAACTGTTTTTT.

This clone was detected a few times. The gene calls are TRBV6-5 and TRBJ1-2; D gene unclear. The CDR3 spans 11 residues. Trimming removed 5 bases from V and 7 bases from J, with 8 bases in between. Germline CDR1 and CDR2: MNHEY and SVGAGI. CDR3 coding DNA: TGTGCCAGCAGTCGGGCAGGTGGCTACACCTTC. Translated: CASSRAGGYTF.